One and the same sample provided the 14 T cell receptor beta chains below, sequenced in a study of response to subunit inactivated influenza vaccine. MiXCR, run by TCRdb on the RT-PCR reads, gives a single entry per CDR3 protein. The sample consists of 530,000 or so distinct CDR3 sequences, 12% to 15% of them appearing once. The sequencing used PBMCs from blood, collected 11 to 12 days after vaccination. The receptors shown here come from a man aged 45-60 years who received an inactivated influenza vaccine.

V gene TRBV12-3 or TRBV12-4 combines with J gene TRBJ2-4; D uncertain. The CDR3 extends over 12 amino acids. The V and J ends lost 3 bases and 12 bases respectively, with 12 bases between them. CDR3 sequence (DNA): TGTGCCAGCAGTTTTGGGCGCCCTCCTCAGTACTTC. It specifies CASSFGRPPQYF.

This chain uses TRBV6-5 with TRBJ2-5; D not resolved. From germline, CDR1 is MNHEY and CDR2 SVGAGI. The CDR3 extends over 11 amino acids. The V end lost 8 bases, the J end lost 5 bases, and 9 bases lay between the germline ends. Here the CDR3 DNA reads TGTGCCAGCTCGAAGTCGGAGACCCAGTACTTC. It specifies CASSKSETQYF.

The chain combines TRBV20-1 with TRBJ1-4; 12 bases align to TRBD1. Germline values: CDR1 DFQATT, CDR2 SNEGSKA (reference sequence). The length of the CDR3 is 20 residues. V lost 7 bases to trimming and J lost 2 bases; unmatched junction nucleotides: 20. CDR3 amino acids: CSVGSSKPGQGARTNEKLFF. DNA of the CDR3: TGCAGTGTAGGGTCTTCGAAGCCGGGACAGGGGGCGAGGACTAATGAAAAACTGTTTTTT.

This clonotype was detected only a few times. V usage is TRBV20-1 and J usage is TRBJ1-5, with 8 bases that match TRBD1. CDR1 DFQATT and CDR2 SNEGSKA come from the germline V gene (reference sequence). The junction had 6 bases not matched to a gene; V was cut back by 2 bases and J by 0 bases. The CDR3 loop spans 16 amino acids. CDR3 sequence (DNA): TGCAGTGCTAGAAGCCAGGGGGCCTATAGCAATCAGCCCCAGCATTTT. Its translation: CSARSQGAYSNQPQHF.

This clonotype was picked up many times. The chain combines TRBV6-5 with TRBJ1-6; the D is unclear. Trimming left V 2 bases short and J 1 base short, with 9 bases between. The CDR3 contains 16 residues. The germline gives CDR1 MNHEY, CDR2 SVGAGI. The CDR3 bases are TGTGCCAGCAGTTACGATTGGAAGTCCTATAATTCACCCCTCCACTTT. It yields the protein CASSYDWKSYNSPLHF.

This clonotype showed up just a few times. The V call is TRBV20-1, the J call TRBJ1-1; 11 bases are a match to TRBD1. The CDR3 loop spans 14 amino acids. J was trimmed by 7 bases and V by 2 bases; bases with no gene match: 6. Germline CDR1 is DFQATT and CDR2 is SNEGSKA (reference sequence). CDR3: CSARNPGTGGEAFF. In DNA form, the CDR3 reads TGCAGTGCTAGAAACCCCGGGACAGGGGGTGAAGCTTTCTTT.

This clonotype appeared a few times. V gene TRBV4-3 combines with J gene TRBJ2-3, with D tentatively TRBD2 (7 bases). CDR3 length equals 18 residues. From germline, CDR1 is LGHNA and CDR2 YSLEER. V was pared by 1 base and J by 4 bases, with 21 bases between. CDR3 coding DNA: TGCGCCAGCAGCCAAGGGCGTGTCGGGGGGCGAGGCGCAGATACGCAGTATTTT. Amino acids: CASSQGRVGGRGADTQYF.

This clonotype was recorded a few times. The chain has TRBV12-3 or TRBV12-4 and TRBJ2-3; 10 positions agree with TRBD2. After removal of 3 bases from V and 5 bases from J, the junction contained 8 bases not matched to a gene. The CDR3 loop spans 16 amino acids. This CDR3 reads CASSFLPSGSGDTQYF. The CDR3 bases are TGTGCCAGCAGTTTTCTACCTAGCGGGAGCGGAGATACGCAGTATTTT.

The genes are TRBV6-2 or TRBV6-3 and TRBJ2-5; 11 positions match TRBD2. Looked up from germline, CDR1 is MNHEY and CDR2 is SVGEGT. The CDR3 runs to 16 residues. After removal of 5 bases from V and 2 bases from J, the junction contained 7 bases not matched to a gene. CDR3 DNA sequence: TGTGCCAGCAGTACCCGTCGACTAGCGGGACAAGAGACCCAGTACTTC. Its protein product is CASSTRRLAGQETQYF.

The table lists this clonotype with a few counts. The CDR3 coding sequence is TGTGCCAGCAGCCAAGATTCGGTCAGGGGCTGGTACACTGAAGCTTTCTTT. Residues: CASSQDSVRGWYTEAFF. The gene calls are TRBV3-1 and TRBJ1-1; tentative D call: TRBD1 (6 bases). Germline V gives CDR1 LGHDT, CDR2 YNNKEL (reference sequence). The CDR3 has 17 amino acids. V lost 0 bases to trimming and J lost 3 bases, with 17 bases between them.

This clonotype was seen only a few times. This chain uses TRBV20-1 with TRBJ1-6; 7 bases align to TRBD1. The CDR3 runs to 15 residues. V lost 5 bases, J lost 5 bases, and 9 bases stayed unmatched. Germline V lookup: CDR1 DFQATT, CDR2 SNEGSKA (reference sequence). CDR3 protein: CSAQPGTVDNSPLHF. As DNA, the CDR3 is TGCAGTGCTCAACCGGGGACAGTAGATAATTCACCCCTCCACTTT.

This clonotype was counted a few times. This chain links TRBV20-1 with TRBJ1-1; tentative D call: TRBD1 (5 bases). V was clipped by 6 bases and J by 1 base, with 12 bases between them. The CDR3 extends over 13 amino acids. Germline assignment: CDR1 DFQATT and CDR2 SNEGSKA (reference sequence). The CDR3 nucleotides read TGCAGTGCCACCGGGACGGAGAACACTGAAGCTTTCTTT. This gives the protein CSATGTENTEAFF.

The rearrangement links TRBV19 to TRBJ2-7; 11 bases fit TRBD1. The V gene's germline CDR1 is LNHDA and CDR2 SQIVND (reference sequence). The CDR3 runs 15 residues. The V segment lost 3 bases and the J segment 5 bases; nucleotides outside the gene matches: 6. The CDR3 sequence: CASSMRGQGGNEQYF. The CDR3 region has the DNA TGTGCCAGTAGTATGCGGGGACAGGGGGGCAACGAGCAGTACTTC.

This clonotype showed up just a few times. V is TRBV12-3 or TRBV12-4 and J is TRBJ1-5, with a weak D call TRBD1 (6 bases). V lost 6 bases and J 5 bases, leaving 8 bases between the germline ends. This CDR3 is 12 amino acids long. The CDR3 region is CASRRTDQPQHF. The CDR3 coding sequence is TGTGCCAGCAGACGGACAGATCAGCCCCAGCATTTT.